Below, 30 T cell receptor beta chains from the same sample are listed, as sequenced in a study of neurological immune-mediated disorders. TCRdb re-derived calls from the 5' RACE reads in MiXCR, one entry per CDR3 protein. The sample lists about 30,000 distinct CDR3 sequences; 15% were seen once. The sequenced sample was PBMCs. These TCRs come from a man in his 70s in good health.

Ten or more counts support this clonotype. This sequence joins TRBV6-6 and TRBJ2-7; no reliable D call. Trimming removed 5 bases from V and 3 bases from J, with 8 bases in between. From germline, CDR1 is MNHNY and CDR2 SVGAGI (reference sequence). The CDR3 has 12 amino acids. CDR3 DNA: TGTGCCAGCAGTCCGAGGTTCTACGAGCAGTACTTC. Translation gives CASSPRFYEQYF.

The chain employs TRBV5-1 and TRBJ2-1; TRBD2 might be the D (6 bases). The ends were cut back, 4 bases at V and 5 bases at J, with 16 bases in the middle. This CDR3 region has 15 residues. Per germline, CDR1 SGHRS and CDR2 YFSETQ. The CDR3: CASSPEAGPNNEQFF. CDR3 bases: TGCGCCAGCAGCCCCGAAGCGGGTCCTAACAATGAGCAGTTCTTC.

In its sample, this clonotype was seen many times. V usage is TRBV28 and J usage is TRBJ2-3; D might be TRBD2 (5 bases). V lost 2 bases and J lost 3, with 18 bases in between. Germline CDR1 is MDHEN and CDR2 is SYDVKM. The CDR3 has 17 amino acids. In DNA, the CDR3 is TGTGCCAGCAGTTTACTCACCCTATCACGGGAAACAGATACGCAGTATTTT. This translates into CASSLLTLSRETDTQYF.

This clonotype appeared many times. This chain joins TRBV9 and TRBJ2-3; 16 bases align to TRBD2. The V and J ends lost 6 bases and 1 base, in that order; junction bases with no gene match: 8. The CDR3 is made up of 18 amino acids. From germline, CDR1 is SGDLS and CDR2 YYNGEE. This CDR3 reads CASNLGLAGGQRTDTQYF. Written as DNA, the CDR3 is TGTGCCAGCAACTTGGGACTAGCGGGGGGGCAGCGCACAGATACGCAGTATTTT.

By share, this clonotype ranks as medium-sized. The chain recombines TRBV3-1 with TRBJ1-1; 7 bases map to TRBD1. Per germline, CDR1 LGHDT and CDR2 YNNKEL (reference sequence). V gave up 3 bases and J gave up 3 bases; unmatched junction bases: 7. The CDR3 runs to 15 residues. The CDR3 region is CASSHQTGRDTEAFF. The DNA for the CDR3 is TGTGCCAGCAGCCACCAGACAGGGAGGGACACTGAAGCTTTCTTT.

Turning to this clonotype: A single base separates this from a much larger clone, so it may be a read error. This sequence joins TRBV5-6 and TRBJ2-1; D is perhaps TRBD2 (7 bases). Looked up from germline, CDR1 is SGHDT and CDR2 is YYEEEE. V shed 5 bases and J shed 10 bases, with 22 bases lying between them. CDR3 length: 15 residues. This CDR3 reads CASSRVLEGGWEQFF. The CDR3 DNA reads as TGTGCCAGCAGTCGAGTCCTAGAGGGGGGGTGGGAGCAGTTCTTC.

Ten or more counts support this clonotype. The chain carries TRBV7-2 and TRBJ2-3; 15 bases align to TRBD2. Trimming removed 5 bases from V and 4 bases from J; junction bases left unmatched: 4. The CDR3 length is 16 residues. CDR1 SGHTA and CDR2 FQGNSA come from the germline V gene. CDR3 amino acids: CASSLGLAGGADTQYF. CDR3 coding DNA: TGTGCCAGCAGCCTCGGACTAGCGGGGGGGGCAGATACGCAGTATTTT. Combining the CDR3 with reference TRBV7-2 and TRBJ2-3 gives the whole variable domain GAGVSQSPSNKVTEKGKDVELRCDPISGHTALYWYRQSLGQGLEFLIYFQGNSAPDKSGLPSDRFSAERTGGSVSTLTIQRTQQEDSAVYLCASSLGLAGGADTQYFGPGTRLTVL.

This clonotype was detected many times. This CDR3 reads CASSLIRSLQGSSYEQYF. In nucleotides, the CDR3 is TGTGCCAGCAGCTTAATACGGTCCCTACAGGGGAGCTCCTACGAGCAGTACTTC. V is TRBV7-9 and J is TRBJ2-7, with TRBD1 matching 7 bases. Germline V gives CDR1 SEHNR, CDR2 FQNEAQ (reference sequence). Losses at the gene ends were 2 bases for V and 0 bases for J; bases not matched to a gene: 13. The length of the CDR3 is 18 residues.

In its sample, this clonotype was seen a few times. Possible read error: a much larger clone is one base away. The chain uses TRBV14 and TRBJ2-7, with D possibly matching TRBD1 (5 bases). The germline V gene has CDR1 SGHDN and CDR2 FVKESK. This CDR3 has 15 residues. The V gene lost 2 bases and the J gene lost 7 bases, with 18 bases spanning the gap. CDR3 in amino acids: CASSQFQGGLSEQYF. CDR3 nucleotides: TGTGCCAGCAGCCAATTCCAGGGTGGTTTGAGTGAGCAGTACTTC.

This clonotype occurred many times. This CDR3 reads CSARWGGQSYEQFF. The DNA of the CDR3 is TGCAGTGCTAGGTGGGGGGGGCAAAGCTATGAGCAGTTCTTC. This sequence joins TRBV20-1 and TRBJ2-1; D may be TRBD2 (7 bases). The V gene lost 3 bases and the J gene lost 8 bases, with 17 bases spanning the gap. Germline CDR1 is DFQATT and CDR2 is SNEGSKA (reference sequence). This CDR3 has 14 residues.

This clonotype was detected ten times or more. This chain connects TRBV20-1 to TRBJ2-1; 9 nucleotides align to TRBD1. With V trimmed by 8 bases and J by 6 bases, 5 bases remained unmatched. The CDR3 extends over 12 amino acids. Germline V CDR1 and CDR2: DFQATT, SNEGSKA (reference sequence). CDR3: CSTGQGFNEQFF. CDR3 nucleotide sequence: TGCAGTACGGGACAGGGTTTCAATGAGCAGTTCTTC.

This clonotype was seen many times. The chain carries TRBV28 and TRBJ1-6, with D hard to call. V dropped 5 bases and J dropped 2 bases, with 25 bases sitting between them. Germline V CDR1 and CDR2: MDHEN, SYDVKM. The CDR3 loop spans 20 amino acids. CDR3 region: CASSPAGYHGQVAYNSPLHF. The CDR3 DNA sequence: TGTGCCAGCAGTCCCGCCGGGTACCATGGCCAGGTTGCCTATAATTCACCCCTCCACTTT.

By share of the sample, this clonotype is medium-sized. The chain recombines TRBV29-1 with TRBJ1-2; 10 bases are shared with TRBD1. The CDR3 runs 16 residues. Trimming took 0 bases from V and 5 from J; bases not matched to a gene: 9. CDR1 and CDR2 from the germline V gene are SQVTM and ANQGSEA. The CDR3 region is CSVEDLGTGEGYGYTF. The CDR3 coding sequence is TGCAGCGTTGAAGATCTTGGGACAGGGGAGGGTTATGGCTACACCTTC. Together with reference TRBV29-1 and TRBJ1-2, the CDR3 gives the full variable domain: SAVISQKPSRDICQRGTSLTIQCQVDSQVTMMFWYRQQPGQSLTLIATANQGSEATYESGFVIDKFPISRPNLTFSTLTVSNMSPEDSSIYLCSVEDLGTGEGYGYTFGSGTRLTVV.

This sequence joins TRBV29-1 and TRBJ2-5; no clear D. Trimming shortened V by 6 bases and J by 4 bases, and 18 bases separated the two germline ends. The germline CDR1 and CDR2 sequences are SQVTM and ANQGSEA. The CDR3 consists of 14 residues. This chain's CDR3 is CSVEQNLRGETQYF. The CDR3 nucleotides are TGCAGCGTGGAGCAAAACCTTAGAGGAGAGACCCAGTACTTC.

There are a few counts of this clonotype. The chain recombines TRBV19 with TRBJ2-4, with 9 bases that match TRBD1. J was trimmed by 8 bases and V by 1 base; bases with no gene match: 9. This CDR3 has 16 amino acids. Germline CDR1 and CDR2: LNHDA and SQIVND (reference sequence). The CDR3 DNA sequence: TGTGCCAGTAGTATAGGGTTCGGACAGGGGAGGGACATTCAGTACTTC. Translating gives CASSIGFGQGRDIQYF. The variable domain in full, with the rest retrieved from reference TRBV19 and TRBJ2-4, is DGGITQSPKYLFRKEGQNVTLSCEQNLNHDAMYWYRQDPGQGLRLIYYSQIVNDFQKGDIAEGYSVSREKKESFPLTVTSAQKNPTAFYLCASSIGFGQGRDIQYFGAGTRLSVL.

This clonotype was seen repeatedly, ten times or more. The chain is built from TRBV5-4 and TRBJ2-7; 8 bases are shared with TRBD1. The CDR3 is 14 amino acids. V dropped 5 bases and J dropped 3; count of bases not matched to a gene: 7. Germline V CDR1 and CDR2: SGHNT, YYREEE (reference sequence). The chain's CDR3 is CASSDGQGIYEQYF. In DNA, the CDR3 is TGTGCCAGCAGTGACGGACAGGGTATCTACGAGCAGTACTTC.

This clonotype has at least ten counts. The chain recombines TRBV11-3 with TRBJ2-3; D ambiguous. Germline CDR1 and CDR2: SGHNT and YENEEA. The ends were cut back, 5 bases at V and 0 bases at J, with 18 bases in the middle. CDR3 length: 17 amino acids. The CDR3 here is CASSQPGPFTSTDTQYF. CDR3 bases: TGTGCCAGCAGCCAGCCAGGCCCGTTTACTAGCACAGATACGCAGTATTTT. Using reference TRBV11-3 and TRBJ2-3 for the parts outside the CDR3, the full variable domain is EAGVVQSPRYKIIEKKQPVAFWCNPISGHNTLYWYLQNLGQGPELLIRYENEEAVDDSQLPKDRFSAERLKGVDSTLKIQPAELGDSAVYLCASSQPGPFTSTDTQYFGPGTRLTVL.

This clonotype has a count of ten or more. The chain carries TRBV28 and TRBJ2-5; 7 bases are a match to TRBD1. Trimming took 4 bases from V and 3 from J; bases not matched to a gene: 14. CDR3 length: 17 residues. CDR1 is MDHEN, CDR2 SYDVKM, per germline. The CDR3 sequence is CASSYQGPDRLEETQYF. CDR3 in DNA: TGTGCCAGCAGTTATCAAGGCCCGGACAGGTTGGAAGAGACCCAGTACTTC.

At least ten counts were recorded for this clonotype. CDR3 sequence reads: CASSLSLGRNYGYTF. As DNA, the CDR3 is TGTGCCAGCAGTTTATCGCTGGGACGGAACTATGGCTACACCTTC. The chain recombines TRBV27 with TRBJ1-2; D possibly corresponds to TRBD1 (5 bases). V gave up 0 bases and J gave up 2 bases, with 10 bases separating them. Germline V gene sequence: CDR1 MNHEY, CDR2 SMNVEV (reference sequence). This CDR3 comprises 15 residues.

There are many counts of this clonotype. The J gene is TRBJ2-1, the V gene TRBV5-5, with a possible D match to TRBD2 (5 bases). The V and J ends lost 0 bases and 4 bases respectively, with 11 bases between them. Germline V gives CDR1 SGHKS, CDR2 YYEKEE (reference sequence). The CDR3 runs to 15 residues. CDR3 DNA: TGTGCCAGCAGCTTGGAGCGGCCTGGGTACAATGAGCAGTTCTTC. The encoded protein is CASSLERPGYNEQFF.

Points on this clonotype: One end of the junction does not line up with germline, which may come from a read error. CDR3 in amino acids: CASSRTGISIDTQYF. Here the CDR3 DNA reads TGTGCCAGCAGCCGTACAGGTATTAGCATAGATACTCAGTATTTT. The genes are TRBV14 and TRBJ2-3; D perhaps matches TRBD1 (5 bases). The CDR3 loop spans 15 amino acids. Germline V gives CDR1 SGHDN, CDR2 FVKESK.

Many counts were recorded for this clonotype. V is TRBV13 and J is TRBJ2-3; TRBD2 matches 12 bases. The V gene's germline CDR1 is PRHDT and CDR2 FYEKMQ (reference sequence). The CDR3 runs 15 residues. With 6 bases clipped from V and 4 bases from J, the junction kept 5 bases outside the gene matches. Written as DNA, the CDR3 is TGTGCCAGCAGTCTGACTAGCGGGGGCCCAGATACGCAGTATTTT. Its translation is CASSLTSGGPDTQYF.

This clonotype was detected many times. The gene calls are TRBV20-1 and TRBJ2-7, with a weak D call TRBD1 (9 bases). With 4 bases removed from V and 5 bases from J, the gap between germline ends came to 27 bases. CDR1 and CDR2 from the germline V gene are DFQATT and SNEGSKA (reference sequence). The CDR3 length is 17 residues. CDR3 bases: TGCAGTGCTAACGGACAGGGGACTAGAGGAGGTATCCACGAGCAGTACTTC. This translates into CSANGQGTRGGIHEQYF.

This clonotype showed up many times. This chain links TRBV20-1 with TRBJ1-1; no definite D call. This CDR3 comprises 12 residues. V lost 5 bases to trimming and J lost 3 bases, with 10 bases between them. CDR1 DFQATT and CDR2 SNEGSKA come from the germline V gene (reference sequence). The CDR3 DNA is TGCAGTGCTTCACAGCCGCACACTGAAGCTTTCTTT. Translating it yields CSASQPHTEAFF.

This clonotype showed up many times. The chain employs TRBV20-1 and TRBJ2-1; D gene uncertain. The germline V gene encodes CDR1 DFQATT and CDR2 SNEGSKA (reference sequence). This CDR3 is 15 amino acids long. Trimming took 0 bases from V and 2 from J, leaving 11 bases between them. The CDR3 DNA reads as TGCAGTGCTAGAGATGGCGCACTCGCCTACAATGAGCAGTTCTTC. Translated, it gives CSARDGALAYNEQFF.

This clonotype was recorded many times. Written as DNA, the CDR3 is TGTGCCAGCAGCCCACTTTGGCAGAGCACAGATACGCAGTATTTT. It translates to CASSPLWQSTDTQYF. The chain uses TRBV28 and TRBJ2-3, with D unresolved. CDR1 is MDHEN, CDR2 SYDVKM, per germline. Trimming pared 6 bases from V and 0 bases from J, leaving 13 bases between. This CDR3 spans 15 amino acids.

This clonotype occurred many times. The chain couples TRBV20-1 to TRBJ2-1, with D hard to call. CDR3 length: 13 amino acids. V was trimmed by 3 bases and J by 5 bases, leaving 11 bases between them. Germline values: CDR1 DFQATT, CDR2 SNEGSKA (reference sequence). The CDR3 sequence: CSASLRFNNEQFF. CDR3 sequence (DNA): TGCAGTGCTAGTCTCCGGTTCAACAATGAGCAGTTCTTC.

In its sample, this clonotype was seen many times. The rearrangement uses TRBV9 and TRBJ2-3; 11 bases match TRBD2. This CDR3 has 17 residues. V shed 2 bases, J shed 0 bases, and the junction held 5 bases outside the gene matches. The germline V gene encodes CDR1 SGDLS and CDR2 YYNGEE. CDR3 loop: CASSVVAGGPSTDTQYF. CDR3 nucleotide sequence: TGTGCCAGCAGCGTGGTAGCGGGGGGGCCCAGCACAGATACGCAGTATTTT.

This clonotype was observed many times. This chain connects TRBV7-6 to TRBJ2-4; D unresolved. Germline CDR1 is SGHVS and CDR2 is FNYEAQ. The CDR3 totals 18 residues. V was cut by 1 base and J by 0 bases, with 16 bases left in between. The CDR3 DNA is TGTGCCAGCAGCTTAGGTACACCTCAATCCCTAGCCAAAAACATTCAGTACTTC. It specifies CASSLGTPQSLAKNIQYF. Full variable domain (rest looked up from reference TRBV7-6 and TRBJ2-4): GAGVSQSPRYKVTKRGQDVALRCDPISGHVSLYWYRQALGQGPEFLTYFNYEAQQDKSGLPNDRFSAERPEGSISTLTIQRTEQRDSAMYRCASSLGTPQSLAKNIQYFGAGTRLSVL.

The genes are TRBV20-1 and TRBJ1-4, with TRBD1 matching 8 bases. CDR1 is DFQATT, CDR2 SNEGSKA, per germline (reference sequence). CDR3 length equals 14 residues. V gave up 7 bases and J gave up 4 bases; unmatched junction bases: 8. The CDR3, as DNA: TGCAGTGTCGCACAGGGGGGGCTTAATGAAAAACTGTTTTTT. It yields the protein CSVAQGGLNEKLFF.